Here is one TCR beta chain with its context. Its antigen remains undetermined. No much larger clonotype is one base removed from it; base qualities were not supplied. The immunoSEQ Assay, a bias-controlled multiplex PCR, was used to amplify TCRbeta CDR3 regions from genomic DNA. Regarding the original processing steps: Nucleated cell counts per sample were estimated from amplification of reference gene primers within the assay. To quantify the absolute abundance of each unique TCRbeta CDR3 rearrangement, sequence reads were collapsed and filtered. For each sample, productive Simpson clonality was calculated as the square root of Simpson's diversity index over productive rearrangements. TCRdb re-hosts the immuneACCESS table, in-frame sequences only. Its copies lack some clones; in the studies checked, an unresolved V gene accounts for under half of them, and the cause for the rest is not known. V and J calls and clone size come straight from that table; D and trimming were deduced from the DNA. For this sample there are approximately 150,000 clones; around four fifths appear just once. Around 5% of the sample goes to the ten largest clones.

The CDR3 numbers 13 residues from cysteine through phenylalanine. This entry keeps only the CDR3 DNA: 39 bases, framed from base 1. From the germline V gene, CDR1 is SGHTA and CDR2 is FQGNSA. The V and J ends are trimmed by 4 bases and 2 bases, leaving 8 bases between them. The data were taken from a study of blood T cell repertoires in COVID-19 (dated by TCRdb to 2019 to 2021). Describing the broader study: Samples from collaborators originated in the United States, Italy and Spain and spanned both the acute and convalescent phases of COVID-19. The material from the prospective study consisted of cDNA or gDNA derived from T cells, B-cell-depleted T cells, or PBMCs. The dataset comprised deeply sampled blood TCRbeta repertoires from subjects exposed to, actively infected with, or recovered from COVID-19. The repertoires were released in a freely available public database intended as a resource for research on the immune response to SARS-CoV-2. The samples were drawn from two sources: the first 160 participants of the ongoing ImmuneRACE study, and over 950 subjects contributed by 6 global collaborators. Nearly every sample came with metadata listing a de-identified subject ID, COVID-19 status, age in years and sex. Where available, HLA class I and class II types were obtained from metadata supplied by the sample provider rather than from assay-based typing. Results and caveats for the whole study, not just this receptor: How much clinical and demographic metadata was included differed by source and by participant, and the metadata was provided uncurated.

Participants in the prospective study were enrolled through a virtual design, were aged roughly 18 to 100 years, and lived in about 25 United States geographic areas. Cohort assignment in the prospective study relied on participant-reported clinical history from a screening survey and a study questionnaire. A participant counted as exposed if, within 2 weeks of entering the study, that participant had been in contact with someone who had a PCR-confirmed or clinician-diagnosed COVID-19 case. In the prospective study, whole blood, serum and a nasopharyngeal or oropharyngeal swab were collected from each participant by mobile phlebotomists. Over a roughly 2-month period, participants in the prospective study had the option of providing additional blood draws and questionnaires. Prospective study blood samples were shipped either frozen or at room temperature before DNA extraction.

The sequence came from a man aged 65 to 85 who had been exposed to COVID-19. The sequenced sample was PBMCs or T cells enriched from blood (not recorded which). This chain joins TRBV7-2 to TRBJ2-5, with the D gene call left open. The sequence in DNA is TGTGCCAGCAGCTCTGGCAGTCAAGAGACCCAGTACTTC. Its product reads: CASSSGSQETQYF. Here the CDR3 is joined to the reference TRBV7-2 and TRBJ2-5 genes, and the full variable domain is: GAGVSQSPSNKVTEKGKDVELRCDPISGHTALYWYRQSLGQGLEFLIYFQGNSAPDKSGLPSDRFSAERTGGSVSTLTIQRTQQEDSAVYLCASSSGSQETQYFGPGTRLLVL.